The clone carrying this TCR beta chain was picked up many times. Its target is not known. This sample is part of a study of T cell responses to AZD1222 COVID-19 vaccine. Study results and caveats: At 160-218 and 743-854, vaccine-associated CD4 TCRs were dominant, and they spanned spike. No repertoire was sampled before or during the peak T cell response, only after it. In a largely white British group with more females than males, clonal diversity was possibly underestimated. Regions left unmutated in variants are reportedly the target of nearly half of spike-specific TCRs.

Produced via immunoSEQ multiplex PCR; TCRdb's table is partial and in-frame only. The sample contains more than 150,000 clones, around 87% of which appear only once. The source material was peripheral blood, sampled 28 days after the second AZD1222 dose. This receptor was obtained from an adult who received the AZD1222 COVID-19 vaccine.

This chain's CDR3 is CAWIRGDYFTGELFF. CDR3 DNA: TGTGCCTGGATTCGAGGGGACTACTTCACCGGGGAGCTGTTTTTT. This chain links TRBV30 with TRBJ2-2; 7 bases match TRBD2. In germline, CDR1 is GTSNPN, CDR2 SVGIG (reference sequence). This CDR3 spans 15 amino acids. The J segment lost 4 bases and the V segment lost 4 bases, leaving 9 bases of the junction unmatched.